These 18 T cell receptor beta chains share one sample of origin, sequenced in a study of T cell repertoires in cytomegalovirus infection. TCRdb recomputed calls from the reads with MiXCR, one row per CDR3 protein. The sample consists of approximately 310,000 distinct CDR3 sequences, 25% of them appearing once. Their recognized antigens are unknown. Source: cultured PBMCs, taken from culture after CMV antigen stimulation. These receptors originate from a human donor in good health (CMV status not recorded). Some clones in this sample may be carry-over from other donors' samples.

The chain joins TRBV27 to TRBJ1-4; D remains ambiguous. Germline assignment: CDR1 MNHEY and CDR2 SMNVEV (reference sequence). The CDR3 is 14 residues long. Deletions cut 5 bases from V and 0 bases from J, with 7 bases between. The CDR3 reads CASSPASTNEKLFF. For the CDR3, the DNA is TGTGCCAGCAGTCCAGCGTCAACTAATGAAAAACTGTTTTTT. The full variable domain, in which reference TRBV27 and TRBJ1-4 provide the parts outside the CDR3, is EAQVTQNPRYLITVTGKKLTVTCSQNMNHEYMSWYRQDPGLGLRQIYYSMNVEVTDKGDVPEGYKVSRKEKRNFPLILESPSPNQTSLYFCASSPASTNEKLFFGSGTQLSVL.

In its sample, this clonotype was seen a few times. The chain has TRBV15 and TRBJ2-1, with 8 nucleotides matching TRBD2. This CDR3 contains 16 residues. V lost 2 bases to trimming and J lost 7 bases; unmatched junction nucleotides: 10. Germline-derived CDR1 and CDR2 are LNHNV and YYDKDF (reference sequence). The CDR3 DNA sequence: TGTGCCACCAGCAGACCCACTAGCGGATTGGGGAATGAGCAGTTCTTC. Translating it yields CATSRPTSGLGNEQFF.

This chain connects TRBV15 to TRBJ1-1; 7 bases agree with TRBD1. V lost 0 bases and J lost 12; bases outside the gene matches: 7. This CDR3 is 13 amino acids long. Germline loops: CDR1 LNHNV, CDR2 YYDKDF (reference sequence). Here the CDR3 DNA reads TGTGCCACCAGCAGAGATGGGAGACAGGGCACTTTCTTT. Translating it yields CATSRDGRQGTFF.

V and J are TRBV12-5 and TRBJ2-5; D ambiguous. CDR3 length: 13 amino acids. Germline V gene sequence: CDR1 LGHNT, CDR2 FRNRAP. Trimming removed 1 base from V and 1 base from J, with 4 bases in between. The CDR3 here is CASGLGVQETQYF. The CDR3 DNA is TGTGCTAGTGGTTTGGGAGTCCAAGAGACCCAGTACTTC.

This clonotype was counted only a few times. The chain uses TRBV7-2 and TRBJ2-5; maybe TRBD2 (6 bases). The V end lost 5 bases, the J end lost 5 bases, and 12 bases lay between the germline ends. The CDR3 runs 13 residues. Germline CDR1 and CDR2: SGHTA and FQGNSA. This chain's CDR3 is CASSIDSGETQYF. The DNA for the CDR3 is TGTGCCAGCAGCATCGACAGCGGGGAGACCCAGTACTTC.

Here the CDR3 DNA reads TGTGCCAGCTGGGGATTTTCGAGCAATCAGCCCCAGCATTTT. The encoded protein is CASWGFSSNQPQHF. The gene calls are TRBV27 and TRBJ1-5; D is undetermined. Between the trimmed V and J ends, which lost 8 bases and 1 base, there was a span of 12 bases. Germline V gene lookup returns CDR1 MNHEY and CDR2 SMNVEV (reference sequence). This CDR3 contains 14 residues.

V gene TRBV20-1 combines with J gene TRBJ2-1; TRBD2 agrees at 12 bases. This CDR3 is 14 amino acids long. Germline V gene data show CDR1 as DFQATT and CDR2 as SNEGSKA (reference sequence). Trimming removed 5 bases from V and 4 bases from J; junction bases left unmatched: 3. The CDR3 loop reads CSASSGREYNEQFF. DNA of the CDR3: TGCAGTGCTTCTAGCGGGAGGGAATACAATGAGCAGTTCTTC.

The table lists this clonotype with a few counts. This rearrangement joins TRBV6-1 to TRBJ1-2; TRBD1 is a possible D gene (6 bases). The CDR3 runs to 14 residues. V was clipped by 5 bases and J by 3 bases, with 13 bases between them. Germline V gene data show CDR1 as MNHNS and CDR2 as SASEGT. CDR3 region: CASSRDTWDYGYTF. The CDR3 region has the DNA TGTGCCAGCAGTAGGGACACATGGGACTATGGCTACACCTTC.

This clonotype was picked up a small number of times. The chain employs TRBV27 and TRBJ1-2; a weak D match, TRBD1 (5 bases). In germline, CDR1 is MNHEY, CDR2 SMNVEV (reference sequence). Trimming pared 5 bases from V and 5 bases from J, leaving 15 bases between. The CDR3 runs 14 residues. This CDR3 is CASSAGTRRYGYTF. The CDR3 nucleotides are TGTGCCAGCAGTGCCGGGACTCGCCGATATGGCTACACCTTC.

The V and J genes are TRBV20-1 and TRBJ2-7, with D possibly TRBD2 on 5 matching bases. The germline V gene has CDR1 DFQATT and CDR2 SNEGSKA (reference sequence). This CDR3 has 12 residues. V lost 7 bases and J lost 6, with 16 bases in between. CDR3 bases: TGCAGTGGAGCCCCCTCGAGCGGCGAGCAGTACTTC. Protein sequence: CSGAPSSGEQYF.

The chain combines TRBV7-2 with TRBJ2-2; 9 bases are a match to TRBD2. The CDR3 runs to 15 residues. Trimming cost V 5 bases and J 6 bases; bases outside gene matches: 7. Germline loops: CDR1 SGHTA, CDR2 FQGNSA. CDR3 DNA sequence: TGTGCCAGCAGCACCGCAGCGGGAGGCGCCGGGGAGCTGTTTTTT. Amino acid sequence: CASSTAAGGAGELFF. The full variable domain, with the rest looked up from reference TRBV7-2 and TRBJ2-2, is GAGVSQSPSNKVTEKGKDVELRCDPISGHTALYWYRQSLGQGLEFLIYFQGNSAPDKSGLPSDRFSAERTGGSVSTLTIQRTQQEDSAVYLCASSTAAGGAGELFFGEGSRLTVL.

The genes are TRBV15 and TRBJ2-3; D possibly uses TRBD1 or TRBD2 (6 bases each). CDR1 is LNHNV, CDR2 YYDKDF, per germline (reference sequence). The CDR3 runs to 16 residues. Trimming shortened V by 4 bases and J by 3 bases, and 17 bases separated the two germline ends. The chain's CDR3 is CATSTGDRRGTDTQYF. The CDR3 DNA is TGTGCCACCAGCACCGGGGACCGGAGGGGGACAGATACGCAGTATTTT.

This clonotype was recorded a few times. The chain is built from TRBV6-2 or TRBV6-3 and TRBJ2-7; 10 bases match TRBD2. This CDR3 has 17 amino acids. Germline V gene lookup returns CDR1 MNHEY and CDR2 SVGEGT. V shed 10 bases and J 2 bases; nucleotides not matched to a gene: 17. Here the CDR3 reads CATPGLAGENDTYEQYF. The CDR3 DNA reads TGTGCCACCCCAGGGCTAGCGGGAGAAAATGACACCTACGAGCAGTACTTC.

This clonotype has just one count. This chain joins TRBV4-3 and TRBJ2-1; 7 bases agree with TRBD2. The trim removed 8 bases at V and 3 bases at J, leaving 4 bases unmatched. Per the germline V gene, CDR1 is LGHNA and CDR2 is YSLEER. The CDR3 spans 13 residues. In nucleotides, the CDR3 is TGCGCCAGCGGGGTAGCGGGCTACAATGAGCAGTTCTTC. Amino acids: CASGVAGYNEQFF.

In the case of this clonotype: This may be a read error: a much more frequent sequence differs by one nucleotide. The gene calls are TRBV12-3 or TRBV12-4 and TRBJ1-2, with D possibly being TRBD1 (6 bases). The CDR3 has 14 residues. CDR3 region: CASSVGGRPYGYNF. The DNA of the CDR3 is TGTGCCAGCAGTGTCGGGGGCCGTCCCTATGGCTACAACTTC.

This clonotype was seen more than once but under ten times. V and J are TRBV24-1 and TRBJ1-5; TRBD1 is a possible D gene (5 bases). The CDR3 is 16 amino acids. V was trimmed by 1 base and J by 4 bases, leaving 13 bases between them. Germline V gene sequence: CDR1 KGHDR, CDR2 SFDVKD. The CDR3 loop reads CATSDFGDPSNQPQHF. As DNA, the CDR3 is TGTGCCACCAGTGATTTTGGGGACCCATCAAATCAGCCCCAGCATTTT.

A word on this clonotype: The junction differs from germline at one of its ends, possibly a read error. The chain uses TRBV20-1 and TRBJ2-3, with 7 bases matching TRBD2. The CDR3 length is 14 residues. Germline CDR1 is DFQATT and CDR2 is SNEGSKA (reference sequence). CDR3 in DNA: TGCAGTGCTACCGCCGGGGGGTACACAGATACGCAGTGTTTT. Amino acid sequence: CSATAGGYTDTQCF.

The CDR3 loop reads CSASDRGGRNEQFF. CDR3 bases: TGCAGTGCTAGCGACCGAGGCGGGAGAAATGAGCAGTTCTTC. The chain links TRBV20-1 to TRBJ2-1, with TRBD2 matching 7 bases. The CDR3 is made up of 14 amino acids. Per germline, CDR1 DFQATT and CDR2 SNEGSKA (reference sequence). The V gene end was trimmed by 3 bases and the J gene end by 7 bases; junction bases not matched to a gene: 9.